Listed here are 24 T cell receptor beta chains from one sample, sequenced in a study of T cell repertoires in cytomegalovirus infection. TCRdb re-called the reads through MiXCR, storing one row per CDR3 protein. The table records more than 500,000 distinct CDR3 sequences, 16% of them present only once. Sequenced material: CD8+ T cells from PBMCs. All receptors derive from a human donor in good health (CMV status not recorded). Some clones in this sample may be carry-over from other donors' samples.

In this sample, this clonotype turned up many times. The chain recombines TRBV7-9 with TRBJ1-1; D remains unclear. Germline assignment: CDR1 SEHNR and CDR2 FQNEAQ (reference sequence). The germline V and J ends were trimmed by 8 bases and 3 bases, with 13 bases remaining between them. The CDR3 covers 13 residues. The CDR3 nucleotides read TGTGCCAGCCTAGATCCAATGGACACTGAAGCTTTCTTT. It codes for CASLDPMDTEAFF.

This clonotype has ten or more counts. The chain combines TRBV7-9 with TRBJ2-1; D might be TRBD1 (7 bases). CDR3 length: 16 amino acids. CDR1 SEHNR and CDR2 FQNEAQ come from the germline V gene (reference sequence). V was trimmed by 5 bases and J by 7 bases, leaving 21 bases between them. DNA for the CDR3: TGTGCCAGCAGCGGAGGAAAGGGGGAGGACAGGAATGAGCAGTTCTTC. Translated: CASSGGKGEDRNEQFF.

This clonotype was counted at least ten times. The rearrangement uses TRBV7-8 and TRBJ2-2; 9 positions agree with TRBD2. The CDR3 sequence is 15 residues long. Germline CDR1 reads SGHVS; CDR2 reads FQNEAQ. Trimming at V came to 2 bases and at J to 5 bases, leaving 3 bases not matched to a gene. In DNA form, the CDR3 reads TGTGCCAGCAGCTTAATAGCGGGAGTTACCGGGGAGCTGTTTTTT. It encodes CASSLIAGVTGELFF.

The gene calls are TRBV11-2 and TRBJ2-2, with 9 bases fitting TRBD1. Germline-derived CDR1 and CDR2 are SGHAT and FQNNGV. This CDR3 contains 16 residues. Losses at the gene ends were 2 bases for V and 5 bases for J; bases not matched to a gene: 6. CDR3 loop: CASSLIWTGETGELFF. The CDR3 DNA reads as TGTGCCAGCAGCTTAATTTGGACAGGGGAAACCGGGGAGCTGTTTTTT.

The chain couples TRBV27 to TRBJ2-1; tentatively, D is TRBD1 or TRBD2 (5 bases each). The CDR3 is made up of 15 amino acids. Germline loops: CDR1 MNHEY, CDR2 SMNVEV (reference sequence). V was pared by 5 bases and J by 5 bases, with 16 bases between. The CDR3 DNA reads as TGTGCCAGCAGTCCCCCCTGGGGACGTGACAATGAGCAGTTCTTC. The encoded protein is CASSPPWGRDNEQFF.

This clonotype was seen many times. The rearrangement joins TRBV4-1 to TRBJ2-1; 10 nucleotides align to TRBD1. After removal of 0 bases from V and 8 bases from J, the junction contained 13 bases not matched to a gene. The CDR3 sequence is 18 residues long. Germline V gene data show CDR1 as MGHRA and CDR2 as YSYEKL. CDR3 in amino acids: CASSQDQLLGQGEDEQFF. Here the CDR3 DNA reads TGCGCCAGCAGCCAAGATCAATTGCTCGGACAGGGGGAAGATGAGCAGTTCTTC.

This clonotype was counted ten times or more. The rearrangement joins TRBV11-3 to TRBJ2-1; D possibly corresponds to TRBD1 (5 bases). CDR1 and CDR2 from the germline V gene are SGHNT and YENEEA. The CDR3 sequence is 15 residues long. V was clipped by 0 bases and J by 8 bases, with 14 bases between them. The DNA of the CDR3 is TGTGCCAGCAGCTTAGACGAGACAGTTAGGGATGAGCAGTTCTTC. It specifies CASSLDETVRDEQFF. Filled out from reference TRBV11-3 and TRBJ2-1, the complete variable domain reads EAGVVQSPRYKIIEKKQPVAFWCNPISGHNTLYWYLQNLGQGPELLIRYENEEAVDDSQLPKDRFSAERLKGVDSTLKIQPAELGDSAVYLCASSLDETVRDEQFFGPGTRLTVL.

This clonotype has ten or more counts. The CDR3 sequence: CASGLVTEVIDYGYTF. The CDR3 coding sequence is TGTGCTAGTGGTTTGGTAACGGAGGTTATCGACTATGGCTACACCTTC. The genes are TRBV12-5 and TRBJ1-2; no clear D. The V end lost 0 bases, the J end lost 3 bases, and 14 bases lay between the germline ends. The germline V gene encodes CDR1 LGHNT and CDR2 FRNRAP. The CDR3 totals 16 residues.

V is TRBV30 and J is TRBJ2-7; D is undetermined. Between the trimmed V and J ends, which lost 1 base and 6 bases, there was a span of 7 bases. CDR3 length: 11 residues. Germline V lookup: CDR1 GTSNPN, CDR2 SVGIG (reference sequence). CDR3 sequence (DNA): TGTGCCTGGAGTGACAGTCTCGAGCAGTACTTC. Its protein is CAWSDSLEQYF. The full variable domain, rest sourced from reference TRBV30 and TRBJ2-7, is SQTIHQWPATLVQPVGSPLSLECTVEGTSNPNLYWYRQAAGRGLQLLFYSVGIGQISSEVPQNLSASRPQDRQFILSSKKLLLSDSGFYLCAWSDSLEQYFGPGTRLTVT.

This clonotype was counted between two and nine times. V is TRBV20-1 and J is TRBJ2-7, with D possibly matching TRBD1 (6 bases). Per the germline V gene, CDR1 is DFQATT and CDR2 is SNEGSKA (reference sequence). The CDR3 has 16 residues. The V gene lost 3 bases and the J gene lost 0 bases, with 18 bases spanning the gap. The CDR3 sequence: CSASPPYRVLSYEQYF. CDR3 nucleotides: TGCAGTGCTAGCCCTCCCTACAGGGTACTCTCCTACGAGCAGTACTTC.

This clonotype was seen more than once but under ten times. CDR3 loop: CSVNSDDTGELFF. The DNA for the CDR3 is TGCAGCGTTAACTCTGATGACACCGGGGAGCTGTTTTTT. The chain uses TRBV29-1 and TRBJ2-2; no clear D gene. The germline V and J ends were trimmed by 5 bases and 3 bases, with 10 bases remaining between them. Germline CDR1 and CDR2: SQVTM and ANQGSEA. This CDR3 has 13 residues.

This clonotype was seen a handful of times. This chain connects TRBV11-1 to TRBJ2-7; 8 nucleotides agree with TRBD2. In germline, CDR1 is SGHAT, CDR2 FQDESV (reference sequence). The CDR3 has 14 residues. The trim removed 5 bases at V and 4 bases at J, leaving 7 bases unmatched. CDR3 amino acids: CASSLWSGGYEQYF. In DNA form, the CDR3 reads TGTGCCAGCAGCCTATGGAGCGGGGGTTACGAGCAGTACTTC.

The table lists this clonotype with a few counts. The genes are TRBV20-1 and TRBJ2-1; 8 positions match TRBD2. Germline trimming cut 0 bases from V and 7 bases from J; bases unmatched to any gene: 8. Per germline, CDR1 DFQATT and CDR2 SNEGSKA (reference sequence). This CDR3 contains 15 residues. The CDR3 nucleotides read TGCAGTGCTAGAGATATGGCGGGGGGATCAAATGAGCAGTTCTTC. Amino acids: CSARDMAGGSNEQFF.

This clonotype came up many times. The V call is TRBV7-2, the J call TRBJ1-2, with unresolved D. CDR1 is SGHTA, CDR2 FQGNSA, per germline. V was cut by 1 base and J by 4 bases, with 10 bases left in between. The CDR3 length is 14 residues. CDR3 in DNA: TGTGCCAGCAGCTTAGTAGGGAGTTCCTATGGCTACACCTTC. It encodes CASSLVGSSYGYTF.

This clonotype showed up just a few times. The chain carries TRBV29-1 and TRBJ2-5; the D call may be TRBD1 or TRBD2 (5 bases each). V gave up 6 bases and J gave up 4 bases, with 21 bases separating them. The CDR3 is 15 residues long. Per germline, CDR1 SQVTM and CDR2 ANQGSEA. The CDR3 DNA is TGCAGCGTCGACGTAAGGGGAAATGCGGGAGAGACCCAGTACTTC. It encodes CSVDVRGNAGETQYF.

In its sample, this clonotype was seen a few times. This chain joins TRBV12-3 or TRBV12-4 and TRBJ1-1; 8 positions agree with TRBD1. This CDR3 is built from 12 residues. V dropped 5 bases and J dropped 8; count of bases not matched to a gene: 4. Written as DNA, the CDR3 is TGTGCCAGCAGTAGGACAGGGCGAGAAGCTTTCTTT. Its protein product is CASSRTGREAFF.

This clonotype was detected many times. The V gene is TRBV7-3, the J gene TRBJ1-2; 7 bases match TRBD1. V lost 4 bases, J lost 4 bases, and 6 bases stayed unmatched. This CDR3 comprises 14 residues. Germline V gene lookup returns CDR1 SGHTA and CDR2 FQGTGA. CDR3 amino acids: CASSSPGTAYGYTF. The CDR3 nucleotides are TGTGCCAGCAGCTCCCCTGGGACAGCCTATGGCTACACCTTC.

The V gene is TRBV28, the J gene TRBJ1-3; D is undetermined. Germline lookup yields CDR1 MDHEN and CDR2 SYDVKM. The CDR3 has 19 amino acids. V was cut by 1 base and J by 0 bases, with 19 bases left in between. The CDR3 bases are TGTGCCAGCAGTTTATCGGCCCTAAAAAGAAAGAGCTCTGGAAACACCATATATTTT. Amino acid sequence: CASSLSALKRKSSGNTIYF.

The chain joins TRBV29-1 to TRBJ2-4; TRBD1 might be the D (6 bases). CDR1 and CDR2 (germline): SQVTM, ANQGSEA. Between the trimmed V and J ends, which lost 7 bases and 0 bases, there was a span of 10 bases. The CDR3 extends over 13 amino acids. The CDR3 DNA reads as TGCAGCGCCTGGGACACAGCCAAAAACATTCAGTACTTC. Translating gives CSAWDTAKNIQYF.

This clonotype was seen many times. The chain joins TRBV7-6 to TRBJ1-4, with TRBD1 identical over 12 bases. The CDR3 extends over 15 amino acids. V lost 3 bases, J lost 7 bases, and 3 bases stayed unmatched. Germline-derived CDR1 and CDR2 are SGHVS and FNYEAQ. As DNA, the CDR3 is TGTGCCAGCAGCTTCGGGACAGGGGGCGCTGAAAAACTGTTTTTT. Amino acid sequence: CASSFGTGGAEKLFF.

This clonotype was found a few times. The chain links TRBV28 to TRBJ2-1, with D uncertain. The CDR3 is 16 amino acids. In germline, CDR1 is MDHEN, CDR2 SYDVKM. The V and J ends lost 7 bases and 0 bases respectively, with 16 bases between them. In DNA form, the CDR3 reads TGTGCCAGCAATCATCGGGCCTCTAGCTCCTACAATGAGCAGTTCTTC. This gives the protein CASNHRASSSYNEQFF. The variable domain in full, completed from reference TRBV28 and TRBJ2-1, reads DVKVTQSSRYLVKRTGEKVFLECVQDMDHENMFWYRQDPGLGLRLIYFSYDVKMKEKGDIPEGYSVSREKKERFSLILESASTNQTSMYLCASNHRASSSYNEQFFGPGTRLTVL.

V is TRBV7-9 and J is TRBJ2-5, with 7 bases that match TRBD2. The CDR3 runs to 14 residues. V gave up 1 base and J gave up 14 bases; unmatched junction bases: 13. Germline V CDR1 and CDR2: SEHNR, FQNEAQ (reference sequence). DNA of the CDR3: TGTGCCAGCAGCTTAGATCCTAGCGGCTTAGGGGTATACTTC. It specifies CASSLDPSGLGVYF. Looking up the rest from reference TRBV7-9 and TRBJ2-5 gives the full variable domain: DTGVSQNPRHKITKRGQNVTFRCDPISEHNRLYWYRQTLGQGPEFLTYFQNEAQLEKSRLLSDRFSAERPKGSFSTLEIQRTEQGDSAMYLCASSLDPSGLGVYFGPGTRLLVL.

This clonotype was seen only a few times. CDR3 nucleotide sequence: TGTGCCAGCAGCCAGCGGACGGGAGGTTGGACCGACACCGGGGAGCTGTTTTTT. Translated: CASSQRTGGWTDTGELFF. V is TRBV3-1 and J is TRBJ2-2; 7 bases are shared with TRBD2. The V gene's germline CDR1 is LGHDT and CDR2 YNNKEL (reference sequence). The CDR3 covers 18 residues. Trimming cost V 3 bases and J 3 bases; bases outside gene matches: 13.

This chain uses TRBV3-1 with TRBJ2-7; the D gene is possibly TRBD1 (6 bases). CDR1 and CDR2 from the germline V gene are LGHDT and YNNKEL (reference sequence). Trimming removed 5 bases at V and 4 bases at J, with 12 bases between. The CDR3 runs to 13 residues. CDR3 sequence (DNA): TGTGCCAGCAGCGGGGACAACGGATACGAGCAGTACTTC. Residues: CASSGDNGYEQYF.